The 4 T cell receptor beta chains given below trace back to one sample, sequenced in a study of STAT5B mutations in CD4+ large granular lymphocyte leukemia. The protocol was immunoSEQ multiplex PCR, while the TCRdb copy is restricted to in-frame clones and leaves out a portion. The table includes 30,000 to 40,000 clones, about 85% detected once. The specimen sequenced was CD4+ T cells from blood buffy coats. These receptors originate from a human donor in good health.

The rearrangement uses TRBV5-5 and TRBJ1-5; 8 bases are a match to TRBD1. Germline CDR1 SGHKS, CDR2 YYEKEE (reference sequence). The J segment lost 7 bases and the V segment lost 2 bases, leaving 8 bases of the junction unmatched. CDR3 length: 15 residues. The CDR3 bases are TGTGCCAGCAGCTTAATTCAGGGGGCGGTCCAGCCCCAGCATTTT. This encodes CASSLIQGAVQPQHF.

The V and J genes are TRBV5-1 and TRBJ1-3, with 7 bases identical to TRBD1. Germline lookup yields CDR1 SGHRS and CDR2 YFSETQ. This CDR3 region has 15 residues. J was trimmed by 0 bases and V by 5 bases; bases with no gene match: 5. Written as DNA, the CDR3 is TGCGCCAGCAGTCCAGGGGGGAACTCTGGAAACACCATATATTTT. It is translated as CASSPGGNSGNTIYF. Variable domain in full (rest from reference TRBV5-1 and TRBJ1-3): KAGVTQTPRYLIKTRGQQVTLSCSPISGHRSVSWYQQTPGQGLQFLFEYFSETQRNKGNFPGRFSGRQFSNSRSEMNVSTLELGDSALYLCASSPGGNSGNTIYFGEGSWLTVV.

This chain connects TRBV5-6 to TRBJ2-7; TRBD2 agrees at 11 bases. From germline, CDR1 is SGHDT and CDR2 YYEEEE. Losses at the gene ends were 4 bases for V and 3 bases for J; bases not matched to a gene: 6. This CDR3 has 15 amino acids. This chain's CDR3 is CASSPLAGVVYEQYF. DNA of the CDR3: TGTGCCAGCAGCCCACTAGCGGGAGTGGTCTACGAGCAGTACTTC.

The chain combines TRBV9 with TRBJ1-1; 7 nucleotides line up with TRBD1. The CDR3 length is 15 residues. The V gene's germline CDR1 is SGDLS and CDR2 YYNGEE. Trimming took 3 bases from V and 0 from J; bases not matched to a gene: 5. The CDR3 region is CASSGGTALNTEAFF. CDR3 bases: TGTGCCAGCAGCGGGGGGACAGCCTTGAACACTGAAGCTTTCTTT.